A single sample is the source of the 32 T cell receptor beta chains below, sequenced in a study of T cell responses to AZD1222 COVID-19 vaccine. The protocol was immunoSEQ multiplex PCR, while the TCRdb copy is restricted to in-frame clones and leaves out a portion. The sample lists about 83,000 clones; about 83% were seen once. The starting material was peripheral blood, obtained on day 0 of AZD1222 vaccination. The receptors come from an adult in good health.

This rearrangement joins TRBV19 to TRBJ2-2; D is possibly TRBD2 (5 bases). In germline, CDR1 is LNHDA, CDR2 SQIVND (reference sequence). This CDR3 is 14 amino acids long. Trimming pared 5 bases from V and 8 bases from J, leaving 15 bases between. DNA for the CDR3: TGTGCCAGTAGTCTCGGACTTCTCCCGGGGGAGCTGTTTTTT. Its translation is CASSLGLLPGELFF.

This rearrangement joins TRBV6-5 to TRBJ2-1; no definite D call. The CDR3 has 15 amino acids. Germline-derived CDR1 and CDR2 are MNHEY and SVGAGI. V was clipped by 6 bases and J by 0 bases, with 12 bases between them. CDR3 sequence: CASRINALSYNEQFF. For the CDR3, the DNA is TGTGCCAGCAGGATTAATGCTCTCTCCTACAATGAGCAGTTCTTC.

This chain links TRBV28 with TRBJ2-7, with D hard to call. V lost 7 bases to trimming and J lost 5 bases, with 18 bases between them. The CDR3 covers 14 residues. CDR1 and CDR2 (germline): MDHEN, SYDVKM. This CDR3 reads CASTTKSERDEQYF. Written as DNA, the CDR3 is TGTGCCAGCACCACAAAATCAGAAAGAGACGAGCAGTACTTC.

The chain employs TRBV28 and TRBJ1-2; perhaps TRBD1 as D (6 bases). The V gene's germline CDR1 is MDHEN and CDR2 SYDVKM. CDR3 length: 13 residues. V was clipped by 5 bases and J by 4 bases, with 11 bases between them. The CDR3 coding sequence is TGTGCCAGCAGTACCTGGGACACCTATGGCTACACCTTC. Protein: CASSTWDTYGYTF.

This chain joins TRBV12-3 or TRBV12-4 and TRBJ2-7, with TRBD2 matching over 9 bases. The CDR3 extends over 13 amino acids. V trimming: 6 bases; J trimming: 9 bases; junction bases outside the gene matches: 9. The CDR3: CASRGLAGGVQYF. DNA of the CDR3: TGTGCCAGCAGGGGCCTTGCGGGAGGGGTGCAGTACTTC.

The J gene is TRBJ2-7, the V gene TRBV18; D might be TRBD1 or TRBD2, each matching 5 bases. Germline V gives CDR1 KGHSH, CDR2 LQKENI. Trimming left V 3 bases short and J 1 base short, with 16 bases between. The CDR3 runs 16 residues. The CDR3 here is CASSPPGQKGSYEQYF. CDR3 sequence (DNA): TGTGCCAGCTCACCCCCGGGGCAGAAAGGTTCCTACGAGCAGTACTTC.

The chain employs TRBV7-3 and TRBJ2-5, with 8 bases identical to TRBD1. The CDR3 is made up of 14 amino acids. Germline trimming cut 4 bases from V and 7 bases from J; bases unmatched to any gene: 8. The V gene's germline CDR1 is SGHTA and CDR2 FQGTGA. The CDR3 region has the DNA TGTGCCAGCAGCTCGGACAGGGTCGGCGGGACCCAGTACTTC. This codes for CASSSDRVGGTQYF.

Here the CDR3 DNA reads TGTGCCAGCAGGGGTCTAATAGTTTCTGGGGCCAACGTCCTGACTTTC. Amino acid sequence: CASRGLIVSGANVLTF. The rearrangement uses TRBV2 and TRBJ2-6; D remains ambiguous. The V and J ends lost 6 bases and 1 base respectively, with 13 bases between them. The CDR3 has 16 amino acids. Germline V gives CDR1 SNHLY, CDR2 FYNNEI.

The chain joins TRBV5-1 to TRBJ2-1; weak D call: TRBD2 (5 bases). Trimming took 3 bases from V and 0 from J, leaving 10 bases between them. This CDR3 has 15 residues. Germline CDR1 reads SGHRS; CDR2 reads YFSETQ. CDR3 residues: CASSSTTSSYNEQFF. The CDR3, as DNA: TGCGCCAGCAGCTCGACTACGAGCTCCTACAATGAGCAGTTCTTC.

V is TRBV4-3 and J is TRBJ2-3; 8 bases are shared with TRBD2. Germline trimming cut 5 bases from V and 5 bases from J; bases unmatched to any gene: 9. CDR3 length: 15 amino acids. The germline V gene has CDR1 LGHNA and CDR2 YSLEER. CDR3 bases: TGCGCCAGCAGCAGCGGGAGCGGTACGGTAGATACGCAGTATTTT. Translation: CASSSGSGTVDTQYF.

V gene TRBV30 combines with J gene TRBJ1-1; D not certain. Germline V gene sequence: CDR1 GTSNPN, CDR2 SVGIG (reference sequence). This CDR3 comprises 12 residues. V lost 3 bases to trimming and J lost 5 bases, with 10 bases between them. The CDR3 sequence: CAWSREWTEAFF. CDR3 nucleotide sequence: TGTGCCTGGAGCCGCGAGTGGACTGAAGCTTTCTTT.

The chain employs TRBV18 and TRBJ1-2; 7 nucleotides match TRBD1. V was clipped by 5 bases and J by 3 bases; unmatched bases: 6. The length of the CDR3 is 14 residues. CDR1 and CDR2 from the germline V gene are KGHSH and LQKENI. The CDR3 DNA is TGTGCCAGCTCAATCGGACAGGAGGACTATGGCTACACCTTC. This encodes CASSIGQEDYGYTF.

Only one count was recorded for this clone. One junction end does not reproduce the germline sequence, and a read error may be involved. The chain combines TRBV12-5 with TRBJ1-3; no reliable D call. The CDR3 spans 16 residues. Per germline, CDR1 LGHNT and CDR2 FRNRAP. For the CDR3, the DNA is TGTGCTAGTGGCTTGGGAACTTCTACTTCTGGAAACACCATATATTTT. Translation: CASGLGTSTSGNTIYF.

The chain has TRBV27 and TRBJ2-1; 7 positions match TRBD2. CDR1 is MNHEY, CDR2 SMNVEV, per germline (reference sequence). The trim removed 4 bases at V and 9 bases at J, leaving 9 bases unmatched. This CDR3 is built from 14 residues. CDR3 region: CASSYTSGMGEQFF. CDR3 sequence (DNA): TGTGCCAGCAGTTATACCAGCGGGATGGGTGAGCAGTTCTTC.

This clone came up a few times. V and J are TRBV9 and TRBJ2-7; 9 bases are a match to TRBD1. The CDR3 runs to 15 residues. With 0 bases clipped from V and 3 bases from J, the junction kept 4 bases outside the gene matches. Germline V CDR1 and CDR2: SGDLS, YYNGEE. CDR3 DNA sequence: TGTGCCAGCAGCGTAGGTGGACAGGGGAGCTACGAGCAGTACTTC. Amino acids: CASSVGGQGSYEQYF.

The CDR3 loop is CASNRARETQYF. Here the CDR3 DNA reads TGTGCCAGCAACAGGGCCCGGGAGACCCAGTACTTC. The gene calls are TRBV28 and TRBJ2-5, with D maybe TRBD1 (6 bases). Germline V gene sequence: CDR1 MDHEN, CDR2 SYDVKM. The V end was cut by 7 bases, the J end by 5 bases, with 11 bases between. The CDR3 totals 12 residues.

Comment on this clone: This same CDR3 is encoded by further DNA sequences in the sample. V gene TRBV3-1 (or the pseudogene TRBV3-2) combines with J gene TRBJ1-1; tentative D call: TRBD1 (5 bases). Trimming took 2 bases from V and 1 from J, leaving 8 bases between them. The CDR3 length is 14 residues. Germline V CDR1 and CDR2: LGHDT, YNNKEL (reference sequence). The CDR3 protein is CASSQPGPNTEAFF. For the CDR3, the DNA is TGTGCCAGCAGCCAACCGGGGCCGAACACTGAAGCTTTCTTT.

The chain combines TRBV5-4 with TRBJ1-2; D not resolved. CDR3 length equals 15 residues. The V end lost 0 bases, the J end lost 2 bases, and 11 bases lay between the germline ends. Germline CDR1 is SGHNT and CDR2 is YYREEE (reference sequence). The CDR3 DNA reads TGTGCCAGCAGCTTGGTCGGCACCCACAACTATGGCTACACCTTC. This gives the protein CASSLVGTHNYGYTF.

The CDR3 bases are TGTGCCAGCAGCTGGACTGACACGTTTTCCTACGAGCAGTACTTC. Translating gives CASSWTDTFSYEQYF. V and J are TRBV11-2 and TRBJ2-7, with D tentatively TRBD2 (5 bases). This CDR3 region has 15 residues. From germline, CDR1 is SGHAT and CDR2 FQNNGV. With 4 bases removed from V and 1 base from J, the gap between germline ends came to 14 bases.

The chain joins TRBV21-1 to TRBJ2-3; the table names TRBD2, a call not compared with the DNA. TRBV21-1 is termed a pseudogene. There are 19 residues in the CDR3. The CDR3 DNA is TGTGCCAGCAGCAAAATTACCCTGGGGGCGGGGGGGCCGCCAGATACGCAGTATTTT. As protein: CASSKITLGAGGPPDTQYF.

The chain carries TRBV5-4 and TRBJ2-5; D not resolved. The germline V gene has CDR1 SGHNT and CDR2 YYREEE (reference sequence). Trimming removed 3 bases from V and 4 bases from J, with 19 bases in between. This CDR3 is built from 16 residues. CDR3 sequence reads: CASSSTGPPDVETQYF. In DNA form, the CDR3 reads TGTGCCAGCAGCTCGACCGGGCCCCCCGACGTAGAGACCCAGTACTTC. Together with reference TRBV5-4 and TRBJ2-5, the CDR3 gives the full variable domain: ETGVTQSPTHLIKTRGQQVTLRCSSQSGHNTVSWYQQALGQGPQFIFQYYREEENGRGNFPPRFSGLQFPNYSSELNVNALELDDSALYLCASSSTGPPDVETQYFGPGTRLLVL.

The chain uses TRBV3-1 (or the pseudogene TRBV3-2) and TRBJ1-1, with D tentatively TRBD1 (5 bases). The CDR3 sequence is 13 residues long. Between the trimmed V and J ends, which lost 6 bases and 4 bases, there was a span of 12 bases. Germline values: CDR1 LGHDT, CDR2 YNNKEL (reference sequence). The CDR3 protein is CASSLRAGTEAFF. The DNA for the CDR3 is TGTGCCAGCAGTCTCAGGGCGGGCACTGAAGCTTTCTTT.

This sequence joins TRBV6-5 and TRBJ2-7; D possibly corresponds to TRBD1 (5 bases). The CDR3 runs 14 residues. V was pared by 5 bases and J by 3 bases, with 14 bases between. Germline lookup yields CDR1 MNHEY and CDR2 SVGAGI. The CDR3 nucleotides are TGTGCCAGCAGTCCGCATCAGGGAATCTACGAGCAGTACTTC. Encoded protein: CASSPHQGIYEQYF.

This sequence joins TRBV7-8 and TRBJ2-7; 16 bases match TRBD2. Per germline, CDR1 SGHVS and CDR2 FQNEAQ. CDR3 length: 18 amino acids. With 5 bases clipped from V and 2 bases from J, the junction kept 9 bases outside the gene matches. CDR3 amino acids: CASSRGTSGGALTYEQYF. The CDR3 coding sequence is TGTGCCAGCAGCAGAGGGACTAGCGGGGGGGCACTCACCTACGAGCAGTACTTC. Full variable domain (outside the CDR3, taken from reference TRBV7-8 and TRBJ2-7): GAGVSQSPRYKVAKRGQDVALRCDPISGHVSLFWYQQALGQGPEFLTYFQNEAQLDKSGLPSDRFFAERPEGSVSTLKIQRTQQEDSAVYLCASSRGTSGGALTYEQYFGPGTRLTVT.

The chain employs TRBV2 and TRBJ1-2; D is ambiguous. Between the trimmed V and J ends, which lost 7 bases and 8 bases, there was a span of 20 bases. This CDR3 comprises 14 residues. CDR1 and CDR2 from the germline V gene are SNHLY and FYNNEI. The CDR3 is CASTTPDRVEGYTF. The CDR3 nucleotides read TGTGCCAGCACGACTCCCGATAGGGTGGAGGGCTACACCTTC.

For this clone: Other DNA sequences in the sample encode the same CDR3. This rearrangement joins TRBV7-9 to TRBJ1-6, with TRBD1 as a possible D gene (5 bases). The CDR3 loop spans 14 amino acids. Looked up from germline, CDR1 is SEHNR and CDR2 is FQNEAQ (reference sequence). Deletions cut 4 bases from V and 7 bases from J, with 11 bases between. This chain's CDR3 is CASSSGTPNSPLHF. Here the CDR3 DNA reads TGTGCCAGCAGCTCCGGGACGCCGAATTCACCCCTCCACTTT. Full variable domain (remainder filled in from reference TRBV7-9 and TRBJ1-6): DTGVSQNPRHKITKRGQNVTFRCDPISEHNRLYWYRQTLGQGPEFLTYFQNEAQLEKSRLLSDRFSAERPKGSFSTLEIQRTEQGDSAMYLCASSSGTPNSPLHFGNGTRLTVT.

Of note for this clone: Its ends do not fully match the called genes, so a read error is possible. The J gene is TRBJ1-1, the V gene TRBV15; D unclear. Germline CDR1 reads LNHNV; CDR2 reads YYDKDF (reference sequence). This CDR3 is 13 amino acids long. In DNA form, the CDR3 reads TGTGCCACCAGCAGAGTCAAGAACTCTGAAGCTTTCTTT. Translation gives CATSRVKNSEAFF.

The genes are TRBV5-8 and TRBJ2-3; 12 bases match TRBD2. V shed 3 bases and J 0 bases; nucleotides not matched to a gene: 8. Looked up from germline, CDR1 is SGHTS and CDR2 is YDEGEE. The CDR3 totals 18 residues. CDR3 sequence: CASSSGLAGYPSTDTQYF. CDR3 DNA: TGTGCCAGCAGCTCCGGACTAGCGGGATACCCTAGCACAGATACGCAGTATTTT. Full variable domain (missing parts from reference TRBV5-8 and TRBJ2-3): EAGVTQSPTHLIKTRGQQATLRCSPISGHTSVYWYQQALGLGLQFLLWYDEGEERNRGNFPPRFSGRQFPNYSSELNVNALELEDSALYLCASSSGLAGYPSTDTQYFGPGTRLTVL.

The V gene is TRBV5-4, the J gene TRBJ2-7, with TRBD1 as a possible D gene (7 bases). Germline loops: CDR1 SGHNT, CDR2 YYREEE (reference sequence). V was cut by 2 bases and J by 2 bases, with 14 bases left in between. This CDR3 has 15 amino acids. CDR3 DNA sequence: TGTGCCAGCAGCTTTCAGGGGGGAGCCGCCTACGAGCAGTACTTC. This codes for CASSFQGGAAYEQYF.

V gene TRBV11-2 combines with J gene TRBJ1-1, with TRBD1 as a possible D gene (5 bases). This CDR3 contains 18 residues. V was pared by 5 bases and J by 0 bases, with 22 bases between. Germline values: CDR1 SGHAT, CDR2 FQNNGV. DNA of the CDR3: TGTGCCAGCAGCACCTTTCCGAGAGGGGAGGGTATGAACACTGAAGCTTTCTTT. Its translation is CASSTFPRGEGMNTEAFF.

The chain links TRBV29-1 to TRBJ2-3; no firm D call. The germline V gene has CDR1 SQVTM and CDR2 ANQGSEA. The CDR3 runs to 13 residues. The germline V and J ends were trimmed by 3 bases and 4 bases, with 11 bases remaining between them. The DNA of the CDR3 is TGCAGCGTTGACTCGGACCTCCCAGATACGCAGTATTTT. Protein product: CSVDSDLPDTQYF.

This chain joins TRBV5-4 and TRBJ1-5; D uncertain. The CDR3 loop spans 13 amino acids. V was cut by 4 bases and J by 4 bases, with 9 bases left in between. CDR1 is SGHNT, CDR2 YYREEE, per germline (reference sequence). CDR3 protein: CASSREVNQPQHF. The CDR3 DNA follows: TGTGCCAGCAGCAGAGAGGTAAATCAGCCCCAGCATTTT.